This TCR beta chain is drawn from a study of blood T cell repertoires in COVID-19. In the study overall: Samples of COVID-19 (acute and convalescent) were obtained from the United States, Italy and Spain. Sources were T cells, B-cell-depleted T cells, or PBMCs; the material itself was cDNA or gDNA.

V was clipped by 4 bases and J by 1 base; unmatched bases: 3. The CDR3 extends over 14 amino acids. CDR1 is SNHLY, CDR2 FYNNEI, per germline. In the authors' workflow: Nucleated cell counts were estimated from reference gene primer amplification. Profiled with immunoSEQ multiplex PCR; TCRdb holds only in-frame clones, not every one. That table gives V, J and clone size, and the DNA gave D and trimming. The data contain roughly 240,000 clones, 70% to 85% of them singletons. This chain uses TRBV2 with TRBJ2-5, with TRBD2 identical over 7 bases. Sequencing used peripheral blood. The receptor's source is a woman over 75 with acute or convalescent COVID-19. The CDR3 here is CASSVSGGQETQYF. The DNA of the CDR3 is TGTGCCAGCAGTGTGTCGGGGGGCCAAGAGACCCAGTACTTC.